What follows are 27 T cell receptor beta chains derived from one specimen sequenced in a study of T cells in Graves' hyperthyroidism and ophthalmopathy. RNA transcripts served as the template for amplifying TCR beta CDR3 regions. The HTBI primer set served for first-round RT-PCR of the TCR CDR3. TCRdb ran MiXCR on the multiplex PCR reads and lists one entry per CDR3 protein. This sample yields 530,000 or so distinct CDR3 sequences, of which approximately 17% are seen a single time; 17% belongs to the top ten. The specimen sequenced was blood. The receptors were gathered from a woman younger than 30 with Graves' ophthalmopathy.

The gene calls are TRBV9 and TRBJ2-6; the D gene is possibly TRBD1 (6 bases). Deletions cut 7 bases from V and 0 bases from J, with 23 bases between. CDR3 length equals 19 residues. CDR1 SGDLS and CDR2 YYNGEE come from the germline V gene. The CDR3 spells CASGAGDGQIHSGANVLTF. The DNA of the CDR3 is TGTGCCAGCGGCGCAGGGGACGGACAAATCCACTCTGGGGCCAACGTCCTGACTTTC.

The chain has TRBV7-9 and TRBJ2-1; D uncertain. The germline V gene encodes CDR1 SEHNR and CDR2 FQNEAQ (reference sequence). V lost 1 base, J lost 0 bases, and 7 bases lay in between. This CDR3 contains 15 residues. The DNA of the CDR3 is TGTGCCAGCAGCTTAGTATATCGCTCCTACAATGAGCAGTTCTTC. Its translation: CASSLVYRSYNEQFF.

This clonotype turned up a few times. The J gene is TRBJ2-3, the V gene TRBV25-1; D is tentatively TRBD1 or TRBD2 (5 bases each). The V gene lost 7 bases and the J gene lost 5 bases, with 22 bases spanning the gap. This CDR3 comprises 16 residues. The V gene's germline CDR1 is MGHDK and CDR2 SYGVNS. DNA for the CDR3: TGTGCCAGCATTCCCCCCTCCGCGATGGGGGAAGATACGCAGTATTTT. Amino acid sequence: CASIPPSAMGEDTQYF.

This clonotype came up many times. J is TRBJ2-1 and V is TRBV7-2; no clear D gene. Germline-derived CDR1 and CDR2 are SGHTA and FQGNSA. V was pared by 5 bases and J by 4 bases, with 18 bases between. This CDR3 region has 16 residues. The CDR3 DNA sequence: TGTGCCAGCAGCACCCAGATACCTCCTGCATACAATGAGCAGTTCTTC. It codes for CASSTQIPPAYNEQFF.

This clonotype was seen many times. The chain links TRBV2 to TRBJ1-4; the match to TRBD1 covers 8 bases. This CDR3 region has 14 residues. J was trimmed by 6 bases and V by 3 bases; bases with no gene match: 3. The germline gives CDR1 SNHLY, CDR2 FYNNEI. CDR3 in DNA: TGTGCCAGCAGTGATGGACAGGGAGATGAAAAACTGTTTTTT. This translates into CASSDGQGDEKLFF.

This clonotype was recorded many times. The genes are TRBV2 and TRBJ2-7; D is possibly TRBD1 (6 bases). Germline values: CDR1 SNHLY, CDR2 FYNNEI. V dropped 7 bases and J dropped 7 bases, with 26 bases sitting between them. The CDR3 is made up of 16 amino acids. The CDR3: CASTLEGRQVKQEQYF. The CDR3 DNA reads TGTGCCAGCACTCTCGAAGGAAGACAGGTAAAACAGGAGCAGTACTTC.

The J gene is TRBJ2-1, the V gene TRBV20-1, with 10 bases fitting TRBD2. The V and J ends lost 3 bases and 3 bases, in that order; junction bases with no gene match: 5. This CDR3 has 15 amino acids. CDR1 and CDR2 (germline): DFQATT, SNEGSKA (reference sequence). The CDR3 sequence is CSARSGRANYNEQFF. DNA of the CDR3: TGCAGTGCTAGGAGCGGGAGGGCAAACTACAATGAGCAGTTCTTC.

In regard to this clonotype: The junction departs from germline at one end; a sequencing error may be responsible. V usage is TRBV6-4 and J usage is TRBJ2-2; 12 nucleotides match TRBD2. Germline lookup yields CDR1 MRHNA and CDR2 SNTAGT. This CDR3 comprises 18 residues. The CDR3 coding sequence is TGTGCCAGCAGTTACTCGATTGCTAGCGGGAGGGGGACCGGGGAGCTGTTTTTT. It encodes CASSYSIASGRGTGELFF.

The genes are TRBV12-3 or TRBV12-4 and TRBJ2-3; 10 bases are a match to TRBD2. The CDR3 runs to 18 residues. Germline trimming cut 6 bases from V and 1 base from J; bases unmatched to any gene: 13. CDR3 coding DNA: TGTGCCAGCAGCCAAGAAGCTAGCGGGGGCGCGGGCACAGATACGCAGTATTTT. Translating gives CASSQEASGGAGTDTQYF.

This clonotype was counted ten times or more. The V call is TRBV30, the J call TRBJ2-7; 8 nucleotides match TRBD1. This CDR3 spans 15 amino acids. The trim removed 2 bases at V and 4 bases at J, leaving 10 bases unmatched. Germline V gives CDR1 GTSNPN, CDR2 SVGIG (reference sequence). The CDR3 DNA reads TGTGCCTGGAGTTTGCGCCAGGGGGCAAGGTACGAGCAGTACTTC. It encodes CAWSLRQGARYEQYF. Using reference TRBV30 and TRBJ2-7 for the parts outside the CDR3, the full variable domain is SQTIHQWPATLVQPVGSPLSLECTVEGTSNPNLYWYRQAAGRGLQLLFYSVGIGQISSEVPQNLSASRPQDRQFILSSKKLLLSDSGFYLCAWSLRQGARYEQYFGPGTRLTVT.

Many counts were recorded for this clonotype. This chain uses TRBV3-1 with TRBJ1-1, with 7 bases matching TRBD1. The germline gives CDR1 LGHDT, CDR2 YNNKEL (reference sequence). V lost 8 bases to trimming and J lost 1 base; unmatched junction nucleotides: 7. This CDR3 has 14 amino acids. The CDR3 region has the DNA TGTGCCAGCCGGGAAGGGGGCCCGAACACTGAAGCTTTCTTT. Residues: CASREGGPNTEAFF. Looking up the rest from reference TRBV3-1 and TRBJ1-1 gives the full variable domain: DTAVSQTPKYLVTQMGNDKSIKCEQNLGHDTMYWYKQDSKKFLKIMFSYNNKELIINETVPNRFSPKSPDKAHLNLHINSLELGDSAVYFCASREGGPNTEAFFGQGTRLTVV.

This clonotype was seen at least ten times. The chain combines TRBV20-1 with TRBJ2-5, with a weak D call TRBD1 (5 bases). The V end was cut by 0 bases, the J end by 1 base, with 9 bases between. The CDR3 is 14 residues long. The germline V gene has CDR1 DFQATT and CDR2 SNEGSKA (reference sequence). CDR3: CSAREGAFQETQYF. The CDR3 region has the DNA TGCAGTGCTAGAGAAGGGGCATTCCAAGAGACCCAGTACTTC.

In this sample, this clonotype turned up many times. DNA of the CDR3: TGTGCCAGCAGCGACCCGCCGGGGCTTCTTAACACTGAAGCTTTCTTT. This codes for CASSDPPGLLNTEAFF. The V gene is TRBV9, the J gene TRBJ1-1; weak D call: TRBD1 (5 bases). V lost 3 bases and J 2 bases, leaving 17 bases between the germline ends. This CDR3 is built from 16 residues. In germline, CDR1 is SGDLS, CDR2 YYNGEE.

The CDR3 sequence: CSVVGQGRYEQYF. CDR3 DNA sequence: TGCAGCGTCGTCGGACAGGGTCGGTACGAGCAGTACTTC. The chain has TRBV29-1 and TRBJ2-7; 8 bases fit TRBD1. J lost 4 bases, V lost 6 bases, and 8 bases had no gene match. This CDR3 contains 13 residues. Germline lookup yields CDR1 SQVTM and CDR2 ANQGSEA.

This clonotype was seen ten or more times. This chain uses TRBV3-1 with TRBJ2-7; 8 bases map to TRBD2. The CDR3 extends over 15 amino acids. The V gene's germline CDR1 is LGHDT and CDR2 YNNKEL (reference sequence). The V gene end was trimmed by 4 bases and the J gene end by 2 bases; junction bases not matched to a gene: 7. CDR3 DNA: TGTGCCAGCAGCCCCACTAGCGGACTGACCTACGAGCAGTACTTC. This translates into CASSPTSGLTYEQYF.

This clonotype was seen a handful of times. The rearrangement uses TRBV10-3 and TRBJ2-5; 8 bases map to TRBD1. The ends lost 8 bases at V and 1 base at J; junction bases unmatched: 3. This CDR3 is built from 13 residues. Germline V CDR1 and CDR2: ENHRY, SYGVKD. The CDR3 here is CAIQDRVQETQYF. CDR3 DNA sequence: TGTGCCATCCAGGACAGGGTCCAAGAGACCCAGTACTTC.

The gene calls are TRBV6-2 or TRBV6-3 and TRBJ2-1; D is undetermined. CDR3 length: 10 amino acids. Germline V gene sequence: CDR1 MNHEY, CDR2 SVGEGT. V was shortened by 10 bases and J by 4 bases, with 5 bases between the two germline ends. The CDR3 loop is CATSYNEQFF. The CDR3 nucleotides are TGTGCCACATCGTACAATGAGCAGTTCTTC.

With respect to this clonotype: A read error is possible here, since a much larger clone lies one base away. The chain uses TRBV11-2 and TRBJ2-7, with D perhaps matching TRBD1 or TRBD2 (5 bases each). Per germline, CDR1 SGHAT and CDR2 FQNNGV. V lost 5 bases and J 8 bases, leaving 22 bases between the germline ends. This CDR3 contains 15 residues. The CDR3 region has the DNA TGTGCCAGCAGCCAAAGTTCGGGGCAAACATACAAGCAGTACTTC. Protein sequence: CASSQSSGQTYKQYF. Looking up the rest from reference TRBV11-2 and TRBJ2-7 gives the full variable domain: EAGVAQSPRYKIIEKRQSVAFWCNPISGHATLYWYQQILGQGPKLLIQFQNNGVVDDSQLPKDRFSAERLKGVDSTLKIQPAKLEDSAVYLCASSQSSGQTYKQYFGPGTRLTVT.

J is TRBJ1-1 and V is TRBV7-9, with TRBD1 matching 10 bases. V lost 6 bases to trimming and J lost 2 bases; unmatched junction nucleotides: 6. This CDR3 is built from 15 residues. Germline CDR1 reads SEHNR; CDR2 reads FQNEAQ (reference sequence). The CDR3 spells CASRPTGGGNTEAFF. In nucleotides, the CDR3 is TGTGCCAGCAGACCGACAGGGGGCGGCAACACTGAAGCTTTCTTT.

The V call is TRBV7-8, the J call TRBJ2-1, with 10 bases fitting TRBD2. With V trimmed by 6 bases and J by 1 base, 6 bases remained unmatched. This CDR3 is built from 16 residues. Germline V lookup: CDR1 SGHVS, CDR2 FQNEAQ. CDR3 region: CASRPSGSRSYNEQFF. The CDR3 DNA reads as TGTGCCAGCAGACCTAGCGGGAGCAGGTCCTACAATGAGCAGTTCTTC.

The rearrangement joins TRBV20-1 to TRBJ2-7; 13 bases agree with TRBD2. J gave up 5 bases and V 5 bases, and 9 bases lay outside the gene matches. This CDR3 contains 15 residues. Germline V gives CDR1 DFQATT, CDR2 SNEGSKA (reference sequence). CDR3 sequence reads: CSAHSGTSGTNEQYF. The CDR3 coding sequence is TGCAGTGCTCACTCCGGGACTAGCGGGACCAACGAGCAGTACTTC.

V gene TRBV27 combines with J gene TRBJ2-1; D may be TRBD1 or TRBD2 (5 bases each). Looked up from germline, CDR1 is MNHEY and CDR2 is SMNVEV (reference sequence). CDR3 length equals 14 residues. V lost 4 bases and J lost 4, with 11 bases in between. CDR3 DNA: TGTGCCAGCAGTTGGACGGGACGTTACAATGAGCAGTTCTTC. It encodes CASSWTGRYNEQFF.

The chain couples TRBV9 to TRBJ1-1; D might be TRBD1 (5 bases). The V gene's germline CDR1 is SGDLS and CDR2 YYNGEE. V was trimmed by 3 bases and J by 1 base, leaving 13 bases between them. The CDR3 loop spans 15 amino acids. The CDR3 protein is CASSAPGRSNTEAFF. The CDR3 coding sequence is TGTGCCAGCAGCGCACCAGGGAGATCGAACACTGAAGCTTTCTTT. Looking up the rest from reference TRBV9 and TRBJ1-1 gives the full variable domain: DSGVTQTPKHLITATGQRVTLRCSPRSGDLSVYWYQQSLDQGLQFLIQYYNGEERAKGNILERFSAQQFPDLHSELNLSSLELGDSALYFCASSAPGRSNTEAFFGQGTRLTVV.

This clonotype turned up a few times. The chain is built from TRBV6-5 and TRBJ1-1; unclear D gene. Per the germline V gene, CDR1 is MNHEY and CDR2 is SVGAGI. V was shortened by 2 bases and J by 3 bases, with 13 bases between the two germline ends. This CDR3 is 15 amino acids long. CDR3 sequence: CASSYGGLGDTEAFF. CDR3 DNA sequence: TGTGCCAGCAGTTACGGTGGACTAGGAGACACTGAAGCTTTCTTT.

This clonotype was seen a few times. V usage is TRBV30 and J usage is TRBJ1-1; 7 positions match TRBD1. Germline assignment: CDR1 GTSNPN and CDR2 SVGIG (reference sequence). V lost 5 bases, J lost 0 bases, and 3 bases stayed unmatched. The CDR3 contains 13 residues. CDR3 nucleotide sequence: TGTGCCTGGCGGGACAGTCTGAACACTGAAGCTTTCTTT. This gives the protein CAWRDSLNTEAFF. Using reference TRBV30 and TRBJ1-1 for the parts outside the CDR3, the full variable domain is SQTIHQWPATLVQPVGSPLSLECTVEGTSNPNLYWYRQAAGRGLQLLFYSVGIGQISSEVPQNLSASRPQDRQFILSSKKLLLSDSGFYLCAWRDSLNTEAFFGQGTRLTVV.

This chain connects TRBV19 to TRBJ2-3, with 9 positions matching TRBD2. V was clipped by 3 bases and J by 5 bases; unmatched bases: 0. This CDR3 spans 13 amino acids. Germline V gives CDR1 LNHDA, CDR2 SQIVND (reference sequence). The CDR3 spells CASSMTSGDTQYF. The CDR3 nucleotides read TGTGCCAGTAGTATGACTAGCGGAGATACGCAGTATTTT. Supplemented by reference TRBV19 and TRBJ2-3, the full variable domain reads DGGITQSPKYLFRKEGQNVTLSCEQNLNHDAMYWYRQDPGQGLRLIYYSQIVNDFQKGDIAEGYSVSREKKESFPLTVTSAQKNPTAFYLCASSMTSGDTQYFGPGTRLTVL.

The gene calls are TRBV5-4 and TRBJ2-7; possibly TRBD1 for D (6 bases). Trimming pared 5 bases from V and 4 bases from J, leaving 10 bases between. Per the germline V gene, CDR1 is SGHNT and CDR2 is YYREEE (reference sequence). The CDR3 has 12 amino acids. CDR3 amino acids: CASRDDRYEQYF. The CDR3 coding sequence is TGTGCCAGCAGGGATGACAGGTACGAGCAGTACTTC.